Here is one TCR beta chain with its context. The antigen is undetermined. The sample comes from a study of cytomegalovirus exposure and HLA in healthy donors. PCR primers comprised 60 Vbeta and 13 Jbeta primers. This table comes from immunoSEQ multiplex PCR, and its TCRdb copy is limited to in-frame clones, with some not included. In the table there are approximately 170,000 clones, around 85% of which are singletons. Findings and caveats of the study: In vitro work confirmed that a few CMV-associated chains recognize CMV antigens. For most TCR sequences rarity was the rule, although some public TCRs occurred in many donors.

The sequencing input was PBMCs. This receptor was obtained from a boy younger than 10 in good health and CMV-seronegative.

CDR3 sequence (DNA): TGTGCCAGCAGTGGACCGGGACTAGCGGGAGTGTACGAGCAGTACTTC. This translates into CASSGPGLAGVYEQYF. The J gene is TRBJ2-7, the V gene TRBV6-1; 14 nucleotides match TRBD2. Germline V gene lookup returns CDR1 MNHNS and CDR2 SASEGT. The trim removed 4 bases at V and 4 bases at J, leaving 6 bases unmatched. CDR3 size: 16 residues.